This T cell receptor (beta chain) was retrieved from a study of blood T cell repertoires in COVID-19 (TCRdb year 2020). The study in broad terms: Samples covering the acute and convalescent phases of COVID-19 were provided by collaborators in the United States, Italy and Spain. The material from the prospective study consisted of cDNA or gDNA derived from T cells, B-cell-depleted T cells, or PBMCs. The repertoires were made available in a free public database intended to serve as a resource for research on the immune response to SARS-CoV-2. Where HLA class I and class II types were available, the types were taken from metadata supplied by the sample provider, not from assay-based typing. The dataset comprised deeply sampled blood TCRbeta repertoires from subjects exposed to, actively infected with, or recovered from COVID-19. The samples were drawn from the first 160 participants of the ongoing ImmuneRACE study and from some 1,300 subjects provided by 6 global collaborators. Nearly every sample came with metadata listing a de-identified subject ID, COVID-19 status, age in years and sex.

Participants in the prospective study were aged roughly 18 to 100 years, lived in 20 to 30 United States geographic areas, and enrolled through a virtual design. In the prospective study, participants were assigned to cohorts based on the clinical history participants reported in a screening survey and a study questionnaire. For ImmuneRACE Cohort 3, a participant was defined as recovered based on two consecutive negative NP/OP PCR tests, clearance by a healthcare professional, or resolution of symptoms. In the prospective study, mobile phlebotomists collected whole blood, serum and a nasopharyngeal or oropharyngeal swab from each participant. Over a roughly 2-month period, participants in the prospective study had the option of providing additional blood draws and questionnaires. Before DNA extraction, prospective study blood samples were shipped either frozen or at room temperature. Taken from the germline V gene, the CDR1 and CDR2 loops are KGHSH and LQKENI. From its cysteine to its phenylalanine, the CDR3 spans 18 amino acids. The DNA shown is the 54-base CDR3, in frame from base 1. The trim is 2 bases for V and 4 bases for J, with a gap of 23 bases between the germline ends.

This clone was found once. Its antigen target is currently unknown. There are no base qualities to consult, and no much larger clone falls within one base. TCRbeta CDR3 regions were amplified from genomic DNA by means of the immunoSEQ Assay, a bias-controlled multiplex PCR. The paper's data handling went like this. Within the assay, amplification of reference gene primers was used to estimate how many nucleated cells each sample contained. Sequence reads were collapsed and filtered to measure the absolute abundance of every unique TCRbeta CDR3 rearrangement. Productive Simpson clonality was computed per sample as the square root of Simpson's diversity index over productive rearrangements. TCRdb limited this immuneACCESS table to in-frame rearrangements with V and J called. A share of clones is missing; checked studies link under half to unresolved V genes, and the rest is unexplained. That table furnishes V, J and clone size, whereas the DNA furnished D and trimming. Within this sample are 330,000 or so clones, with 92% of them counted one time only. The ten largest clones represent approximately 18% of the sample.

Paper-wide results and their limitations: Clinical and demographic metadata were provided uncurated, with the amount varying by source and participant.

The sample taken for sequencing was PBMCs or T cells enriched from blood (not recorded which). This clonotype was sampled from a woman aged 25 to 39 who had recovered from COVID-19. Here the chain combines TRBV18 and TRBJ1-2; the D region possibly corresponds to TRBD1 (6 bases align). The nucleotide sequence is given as TGTGCCAGCTCACCAGTTCTTAGTCCGGGGGGCGGACTCTATGGCTACACCTTC. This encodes CASSPVLSPGGGLYGYTF.